Listed here is a single T cell receptor (beta chain). As yet, its antigen is unknown. Via MiXCR, TCRdb re-called the reads, giving one row per CDR3 protein. The table lists hundreds of thousands of distinct CDR3 sequences, about 42% of them singletons. Per germline, CDR1 MNHEY and CDR2 SVGAGI. V lost 0 bases and J 5 bases, leaving 8 bases between the germline ends. This CDR3 is built from 13 residues. This specimen comes from a study of T cell repertoires in cytomegalovirus infection. As for the study in general: Use of recently identified HLA-C-restricted and well-studied HLA-B-restricted CMV epitopes was part of the study. CMV infection plus the matching HLA type was flagged by public TCR beta signatures.

Study-level results: HLA-C-restricted CMV clonotypes gave the most frequent clonotype in two of eight donors.

The source was cultured PBMCs, collected from culture after CMV antigen stimulation. The TCR comes from a human donor in good health (CMV status not recorded). Some clones in this sample may be carry-over from other donors' samples. The chain employs TRBV6-5 and TRBJ2-7; unclear D gene. The CDR3 protein is CASSYSTLNEQYF. The CDR3 DNA is TGTGCCAGCAGTTACTCGACATTGAACGAGCAGTACTTC.